This paragraph reports one T cell receptor (beta chain). The V end was cut by 1 base, the J end by 3 bases, with 13 bases between. Germline V gene sequence: CDR1 LGHNA, CDR2 YSLEER. CDR3 length: 15 residues. Source study methods: For nucleated cells, counts were estimated from reference gene primer amplification. Profiling relied on immunoSEQ multiplex PCR, and the TCRdb table lists in-frame clones only, not all of them. V, J and clone size reflect that table, while D and trimming were determined from the DNA. The sample has more than 75,000 clones; more than 70% are singletons. The data originate from a study of blood T cell repertoires in COVID-19. Whole-study context: Specimens from acute and convalescent COVID-19 originated in the United States, Italy and Spain. Sources were T cells, B-cell-depleted T cells, or PBMCs; the material itself was cDNA or gDNA.

The gene calls are TRBV4-3 and TRBJ2-7; D may be TRBD1 (8 bases). The material sequenced was peripheral blood. This TCR came from a woman older than 75 with active COVID-19. The CDR3 region is CASSQASGQGYEQYF. CDR3 nucleotide sequence: TGCGCCAGCAGCCAAGCTAGCGGACAGGGCTACGAGCAGTACTTC.